These T cell receptor beta chains were read from a single sample in a study of Ad26.COV2.S vaccination and SARS-CoV-2 variants. Profiling relied on immunoSEQ multiplex PCR, and the TCRdb table lists in-frame clones only, not all of them. In the table there are 290,000 or so clones, around 87% of which are singletons. The sequences come from peripheral blood, collected in a trial of Ad26.COV2.S vaccine versus placebo. The receptors derive from a person between 18 and 59 years old who received the Ad26.COV2.S COVID-19 vaccine or a placebo. The CDR3 runs from the conserved cysteine through the conserved F or W. D genes are given only for firm matches. For some rows the clone size is stated as once, few or many, or as a class when expanded; others skip it.

D gene: NA
clone size: NA
J gene: TRBJ2-7
V gene: TRBV30
CDR3 DNA: TGTGCCTGGAGTGTATCAGAGGGGGTCGAGCAGTACTTC
CDR3 protein: CAWSVSEGVEQYF

D gene: TRBD1
clone size: NA
J gene: TRBJ1-1
V gene: TRBV6-5
CDR3 DNA: TGTGCCAGCAGTTACCGGGACAGGGGAGAAGCTTTCTTT
CDR3 protein: CASSYRDRGEAFF

D gene: TRBD2
clone size: NA
J gene: TRBJ2-7
V gene: TRBV30
CDR3 DNA: TGTGCCTGGAATCCTTCCGCGGGGGCCTACGAGCAGTACTTC
CDR3 protein: CAWNPSAGAYEQYF

D gene: TRBD1
clone size: NA
J gene: TRBJ1-1
V gene: TRBV5-1
CDR3 DNA: TGCGCCAGCAGCCCGGGACAGGGGGCGAACACTGAAGCTTTCTTT
CDR3 protein: CASSPGQGANTEAFF

D gene: TRBD1
clone size: NA
J gene: TRBJ1-2
V gene: TRBV29-1
CDR3 DNA: TGCAGCTCCGCCCTTACTACAGGGGGGGGAGGCTACACCTTC
CDR3 protein: CSSALTTGGGGYTF

D gene: TRBD1
clone size: NA
J gene: TRBJ1-1
V gene: TRBV18
CDR3 DNA: TGTGCCAGCTCATTCGGACAGGGGAACACTGAAGCTTTCTTT
CDR3 protein: CASSFGQGNTEAFF

D gene: NA
clone size: NA
J gene: TRBJ2-7
V gene: TRBV29-1
CDR3 DNA: TGCAGCGTGGCCACCGGACAGGAGGGCGCCGAGCAGTACTTC
CDR3 protein: CSVATGQEGAEQYF

D gene: NA
clone size: few
J gene: TRBJ1-5
V gene: TRBV6-5
CDR3 DNA: TGTGCCAGCAGGCGACGGTATAGCAATCAGCCCCAGCATTTT
CDR3 protein: CASRRRYSNQPQHF

D gene: NA
clone size: NA
J gene: TRBJ1-1
V gene: TRBV5-4
CDR3 DNA: TGTGCCAGCAGCTTACAGAAGAACACTGAAGCTTTCTTT
CDR3 protein: CASSLQKNTEAFF

D gene: NA
clone size: NA
J gene: TRBJ1-2
V gene: TRBV27
CDR3 DNA: TGTGCCAGCAGTTGGGGGACAAACTATGGCTACACCTTC
CDR3 protein: CASSWGTNYGYTF

D gene: TRBD2
clone size: few
J gene: TRBJ2-7
V gene: TRBV19
CDR3 DNA: TGTGCCAGCACACTAGCGGGAGCCCCCTACGAGCAGTACTTC
CDR3 protein: CASTLAGAPYEQYF

D gene: TRBD1
clone size: NA
J gene: TRBJ1-1
V gene: TRBV29-1
CDR3 DNA: TGCAGCGTCGAACAGGGGGGCGATGAAGCTTTCTTT
CDR3 protein: CSVEQGGDEAFF

D gene: NA
clone size: NA
J gene: TRBJ2-7
V gene: TRBV11-2
CDR3 DNA: TGTGCCAGCAGCTTGAACAGTCGCCCCTACGAGCAGTACTTC
CDR3 protein: CASSLNSRPYEQYF

D gene: TRBD1
clone size: NA
J gene: TRBJ1-6
V gene: TRBV5-4
CDR3 DNA: TGTGCCAGCAGCTCTTCCCGGGACAGGGGTTATAATTCACCCCTCCACTTT
CDR3 protein: CASSSSRDRGYNSPLHF

D gene: NA
clone size: NA
J gene: TRBJ2-7
V gene: TRBV29-1
CDR3 DNA: TGCAGCGTTGTGTTCCAGGCTAGTCCTTCCTACGAGCAGTACTTC
CDR3 protein: CSVVFQASPSYEQYF

D gene: TRBD1
clone size: NA
J gene: TRBJ2-1
V gene: TRBV7-9
CDR3 DNA: TGTGCCAGCAGCAATGGGGGACAGACATACAATGAGCAGTTCTTC
CDR3 protein: CASSNGGQTYNEQFF